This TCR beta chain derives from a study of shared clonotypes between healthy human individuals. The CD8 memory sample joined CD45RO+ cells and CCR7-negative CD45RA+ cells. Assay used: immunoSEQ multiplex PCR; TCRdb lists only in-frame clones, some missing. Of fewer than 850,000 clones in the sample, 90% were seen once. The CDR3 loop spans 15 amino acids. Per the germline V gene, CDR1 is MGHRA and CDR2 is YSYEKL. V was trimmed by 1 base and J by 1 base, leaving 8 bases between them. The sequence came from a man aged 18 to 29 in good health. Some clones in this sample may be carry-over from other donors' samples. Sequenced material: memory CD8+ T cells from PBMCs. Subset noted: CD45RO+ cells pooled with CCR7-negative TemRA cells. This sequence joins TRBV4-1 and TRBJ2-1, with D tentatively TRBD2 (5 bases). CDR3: CASSQVLASYNEQFF. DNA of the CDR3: TGCGCCAGCAGCCAAGTCCTAGCTTCCTACAATGAGCAGTTCTTC.